This T cell receptor (beta chain) derives from a study of beta chain features in type 1 diabetes. General study findings and limits: A moderate, significant TCRB CDR3 shortening appeared in type 1 diabetes across four CD4+ subsets. Researchers cautioned that cDNA sequencing could over-represent cells with high TCR expression.

Reverse transcribing all isolated RNA meant expressed TCRB transcripts were sequenced. TCRdb's copy holds only in-frame clones and misses some; the assay was immunoSEQ multiplex PCR. This table holds 200,000 to 250,000 clones, 25% to 35% found once. V was pared by 7 bases and J by 4 bases, with 16 bases between. The length of the CDR3 is 14 residues. Germline CDR1 reads MDHEN; CDR2 reads SYDVKM. On this clone itself: Its antigen is undetermined.

Sequencing was carried out using central memory CD4+ T cells from blood. The TCR sequence derives from a young man in good health. The chain carries TRBV28 and TRBJ2-5; D gene ambiguous. CDR3 sequence (DNA): TGTGCCAGCACCTCCGGCAGGTGGGGAGAGACCCAGTACTTC. This gives the protein CASTSGRWGETQYF.